The entry that follows covers one T cell receptor beta chain sequence. These data originate in a study of multiple sclerosis patients with progressive multifocal leukoencephalopathy. The time point: before natalizumab initiation. Only in-frame clones appear in the TCRdb table, and some are missing; sequencing was by immunoSEQ multiplex PCR. The sample lists about 30,000 clones, about 92% occurring once. The sample taken for sequencing was PBMCs. The TCR originated in a man aged 25-45 years with multiple sclerosis.

CDR3: CASSHRGTGPYEQYV. In DNA, the CDR3 is TGTGCCAGCAGTCATAGGGGCACCGGCCCCTACGAGCAGTACGTC. The chain is built from TRBV21-1 and TRBJ2-7; the table assigns TRBD1, which was not confirmed against the DNA. TRBV21-1 represents a pseudogene. This CDR3 contains 15 residues.